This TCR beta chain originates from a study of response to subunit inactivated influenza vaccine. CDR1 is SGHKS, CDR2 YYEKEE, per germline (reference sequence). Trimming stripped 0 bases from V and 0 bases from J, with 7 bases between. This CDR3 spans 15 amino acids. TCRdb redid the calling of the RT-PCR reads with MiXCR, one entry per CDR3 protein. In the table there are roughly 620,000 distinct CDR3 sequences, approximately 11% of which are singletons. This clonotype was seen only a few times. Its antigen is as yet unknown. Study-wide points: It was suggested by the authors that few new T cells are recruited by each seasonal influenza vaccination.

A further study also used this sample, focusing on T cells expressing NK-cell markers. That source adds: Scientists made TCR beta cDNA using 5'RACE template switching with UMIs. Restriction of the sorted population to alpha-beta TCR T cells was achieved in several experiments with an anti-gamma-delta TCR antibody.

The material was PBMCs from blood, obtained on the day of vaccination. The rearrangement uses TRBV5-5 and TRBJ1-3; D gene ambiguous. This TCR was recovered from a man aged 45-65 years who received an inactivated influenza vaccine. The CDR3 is CASSLVFSSGNTIYF. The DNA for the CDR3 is TGTGCCAGCAGCTTGGTGTTTAGCTCTGGAAACACCATATATTTT.